The 4 T cell receptor beta chains given below trace back to one sample, sequenced in a study of T cell repertoires in cytomegalovirus infection. TCRdb re-called the reads with MiXCR, one entry per CDR3 protein. Seen here are under 850,000 distinct CDR3 sequences, about 40% observed once, and the top ten hold about 2.8%. Specimen: PBMCs. These receptors came from a human donor in good health (CMV status not recorded). Some clones in this sample may be carry-over from other donors' samples.

This clonotype was seen repeatedly, ten times or more. This rearrangement joins TRBV7-2 to TRBJ1-5; D is unclear. This CDR3 is 12 amino acids long. Germline values: CDR1 SGHTA, CDR2 FQGNSA. V dropped 5 bases and J dropped 5 bases, with 7 bases sitting between them. CDR3 bases: TGTGCCAGCAGCCGCGCGGATCAGCCCCAGCATTTT. It codes for CASSRADQPQHF.

The chain joins TRBV11-3 to TRBJ2-2, with unresolved D. V was shortened by 0 bases and J by 2 bases, with 10 bases between the two germline ends. The germline V gene encodes CDR1 SGHNT and CDR2 YENEEA. This CDR3 contains 16 residues. DNA for the CDR3: TGTGCCAGCAGCTTAGATCGAGGCGGTAACACCGGGGAGCTGTTTTTT. Its protein product is CASSLDRGGNTGELFF. Variable domain in full (rest from reference TRBV11-3 and TRBJ2-2): EAGVVQSPRYKIIEKKQPVAFWCNPISGHNTLYWYLQNLGQGPELLIRYENEEAVDDSQLPKDRFSAERLKGVDSTLKIQPAELGDSAVYLCASSLDRGGNTGELFFGEGSRLTVL.

This clonotype has more than one count but fewer than ten. The rearrangement links TRBV19 to TRBJ2-5; 15 bases align to TRBD2. The germline CDR1 and CDR2 sequences are LNHDA and SQIVND (reference sequence). With 1 base clipped from V and 5 bases from J, the junction kept 11 bases outside the gene matches. The CDR3 consists of 19 residues. The CDR3 DNA reads as TGTGCCAGTAGTATAGTGGCGGACGGGACTAGCGGGAGGCTGGAGACCCAGTACTTC. Protein sequence: CASSIVADGTSGRLETQYF.

This clonotype appeared a single time. CDR3 in amino acids: CASSSRGTSGAYRKRDTQYF. CDR3 nucleotides: TGTGCCAGCAGTTCCCGAGGGACTAGCGGGGCTTACCGAAAGCGGGATACGCAGTATTTT. The V and J genes are TRBV28 and TRBJ2-3; 13 bases line up with TRBD2. From germline, CDR1 is MDHEN and CDR2 SYDVKM. The CDR3 spans 20 residues. V lost 4 bases and J lost 6; bases outside the gene matches: 19.